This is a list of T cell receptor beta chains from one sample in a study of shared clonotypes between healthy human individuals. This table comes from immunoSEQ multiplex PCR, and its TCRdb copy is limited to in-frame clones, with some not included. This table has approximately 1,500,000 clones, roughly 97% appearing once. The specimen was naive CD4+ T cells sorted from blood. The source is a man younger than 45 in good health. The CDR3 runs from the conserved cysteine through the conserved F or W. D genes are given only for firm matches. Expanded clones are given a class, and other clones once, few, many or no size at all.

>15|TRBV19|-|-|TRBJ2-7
CASSRGGRSTYEQYF
TGTGCCAGTAGTAGAGGGGGACGCTCGACCTACGAGCAGTACTTC
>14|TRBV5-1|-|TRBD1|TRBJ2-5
CASSDGTGVETQYF
TGCGCCAGCAGCGACGGGACAGGGGTGGAGACCCAGTACTTC
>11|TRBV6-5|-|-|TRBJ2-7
CASSANYEQYF
TGTGCCAGCAGTGCTAACTACGAGCAGTACTTC
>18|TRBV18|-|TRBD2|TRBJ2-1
CASSPPVSLAGGYNEQFF
TGTGCCAGCTCACCACCTGTGTCACTAGCGGGAGGTTACAATGAGCAGTTCTTC
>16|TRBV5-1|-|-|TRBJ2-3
CASSSGRASSTDTQYF
TGCGCCAGCAGCTCGGGGCGAGCGTCTAGCACAGATACGCAGTATTTT
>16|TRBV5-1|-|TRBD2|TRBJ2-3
CASNPGLAGVGDTQYF
TGCGCCAGCAATCCGGGACTAGCGGGAGTTGGAGATACGCAGTATTTT
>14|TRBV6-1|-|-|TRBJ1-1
CASRAADSNTEAFF
TGTGCCAGCAGAGCAGCCGATTCGAACACTGAAGCTTTCTTT
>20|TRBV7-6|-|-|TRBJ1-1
CASSLFRLERAWTMNTEAFF
TGTGCCAGCAGCCTATTTCGGCTGGAAAGGGCATGGACGATGAACACTGAAGCTTTCTTT
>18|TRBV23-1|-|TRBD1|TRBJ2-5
CASSILRSQGAQRETQYF
TGCGCCAGCAGTATATTGCGGTCACAGGGGGCGCAGCGGGAGACCCAGTACTTC
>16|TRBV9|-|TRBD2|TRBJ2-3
CASSALAGVGTDTQYF
TGTGCCAGCAGCGCTCTAGCGGGAGTTGGAACAGATACGCAGTATTTT
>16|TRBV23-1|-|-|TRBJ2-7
CASSQSESGCSYEQYF
TGCGCCAGCAGTCAATCGGAGTCAGGTTGCTCCTACGAGCAGTACTTC
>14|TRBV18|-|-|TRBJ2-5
CASSPRWDWETQYF
TGTGCCAGCTCACCACGGTGGGATTGGGAGACCCAGTACTTC
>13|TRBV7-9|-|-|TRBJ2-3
CASSTPSPDTQYF
TGTGCCAGCAGCACGCCCTCCCCAGATACGCAGTATTTT
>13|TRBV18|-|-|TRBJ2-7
CASSPGSAHTGYF
TGTGCCAGCTCACCCGGAAGTGCGCACACGGGGTACTTC
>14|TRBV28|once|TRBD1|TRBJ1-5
CASSRQGREKPQHF
TGTGCCAGCAGTCGACAGGGAAGGGAGAAGCCCCAGCATTTT
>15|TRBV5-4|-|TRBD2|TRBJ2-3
CASSLWASGRDTQYF
TGTGCCAGCAGCTTGTGGGCTAGCGGGAGGGATACGCAGTATTTT
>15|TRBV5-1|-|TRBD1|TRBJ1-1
CASSREDRGITEAFF
TGCGCCAGCAGCCGCGAAGACAGGGGAATCACTGAAGCTTTCTTT
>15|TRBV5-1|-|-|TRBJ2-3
CASSPGASSTDTQYF
TGCGCCAGCAGCCCAGGGGCCTCTAGCACAGATACGCAGTATTTT
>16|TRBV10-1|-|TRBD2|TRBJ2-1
CASSESAGGPYNEQFF
TGCGCCAGCAGTGAGTCCGCGGGAGGCCCATACAATGAGCAGTTCTTC
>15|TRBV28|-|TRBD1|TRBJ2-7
CASSLSGQGFGEQYF
TGTGCCAGCAGTTTATCGGGACAGGGGTTCGGCGAGCAGTACTTC
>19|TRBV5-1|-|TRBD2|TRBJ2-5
CASSLARLAGGPGQETQYF
TGCGCCAGCAGCTTGGCCCGGCTAGCGGGAGGGCCGGGGCAAGAGACCCAGTACTTC
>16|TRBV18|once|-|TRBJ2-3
CASSPLRGPGVDTQYF
TGTGCCAGCTCACCACTAAGGGGCCCCGGTGTAGATACGCAGTATTTT